The present entry profiles one T cell receptor beta chain with its context. Its matching antigen is unknown. Measured with immunoSEQ multiplex PCR; TCRdb has only the in-frame clones, and not every one. The data show about 40,000 clones, 70% to 85% seen once. Germline CDR1 is SGHNT and CDR2 is YYREEE (reference sequence). This CDR3 is 16 amino acids long. V was trimmed by 0 bases and J by 2 bases, leaving 11 bases between them. This entry comes from a study of OX40 agonist ivuxolimab in advanced cancers. Researchers took blood at baseline, on cycle 4 day 1, and on cycle 7 day 1. General study points: Relative to CD4+ cells, CD8+ T cells on average had more expanded clones.

The chain combines TRBV5-4 with TRBJ2-2; no clear D. The sample consisted of CD4+ or CD8+ T cells sorted from blood, taken in a trial of the OX40 agonist ivuxolimab. This clonotype was sampled from an adult with an advanced solid tumor such as melanoma, head and neck, liver or kidney cancer. CDR3 in amino acids: CASSLGEAFNTGELFF. In DNA form, the CDR3 reads TGTGCCAGCAGCTTGGGAGAGGCTTTTAACACCGGGGAGCTGTTTTTT.